This T cell receptor (beta chain) was observed in a study of tissue T cells after allogeneic stem cell transplantation. Study-wide results and caveats: Motif-based clustering found tissue-specific repertoire signatures shared across patients, though few clones were shared.

Comment on this clone: Its antigen is as yet unknown. Gene names and germline match the mouse.

The time point denotes: mouse harvest day 7 after allogeneic transplant. The graft held 10^6 splenic CD5+ T cells and 10^7 T-cell-depleted bone marrow cells. Repertoires were generated with immunoSEQ multiplex PCR, while TCRdb's copy carries only in-frame clones and drops some. The sample yields approximately 3,000 clones, 55% seen once. This TCR was recovered from a female BALB/c mouse given C57BL/6 T cells with graft-versus-host disease after an allogeneic hematopoietic cell transplant. The specimen sequenced was gut tissue.

CDR3: CASSLRGSYNSPLYF. CDR3 bases read: TGTGCCAGCTCTCTTCGCGGTTCCTATAATTCGCCCCTCTAC. V is TRBV12-2 and J is TRBJ1-6; D remains unclear. With the read ending 1 residue before the CDR3 end, the germline J gene is used to fill in that end. TRBJ1-6 is recorded as an ORF, its role being uncertain. The length of the CDR3 is 15 residues. Germline V gene lookup returns CDR1 SGHLS and CDR2 HYDKME. Trimming stripped 1 base from V and 0 bases from J, with 6 bases between.